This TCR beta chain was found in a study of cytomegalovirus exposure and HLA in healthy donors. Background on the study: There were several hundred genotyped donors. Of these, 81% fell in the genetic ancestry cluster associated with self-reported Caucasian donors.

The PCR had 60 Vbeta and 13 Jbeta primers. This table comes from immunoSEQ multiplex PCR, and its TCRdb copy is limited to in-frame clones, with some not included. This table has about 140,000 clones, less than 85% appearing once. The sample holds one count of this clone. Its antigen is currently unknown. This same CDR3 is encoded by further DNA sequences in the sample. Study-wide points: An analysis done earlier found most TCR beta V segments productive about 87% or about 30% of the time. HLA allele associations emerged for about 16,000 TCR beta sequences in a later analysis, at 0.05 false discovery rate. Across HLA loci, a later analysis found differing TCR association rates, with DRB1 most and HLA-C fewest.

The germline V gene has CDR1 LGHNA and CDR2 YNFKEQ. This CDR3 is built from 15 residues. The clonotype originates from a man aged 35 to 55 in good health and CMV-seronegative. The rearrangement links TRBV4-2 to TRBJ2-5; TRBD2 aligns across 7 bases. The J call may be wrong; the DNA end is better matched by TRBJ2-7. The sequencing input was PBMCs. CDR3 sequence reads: CASSQDRLAGYEQYF. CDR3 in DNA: TGTGCCAGCAGCCAAGATAGACTAGCCGGCTACGAGCAGTACTTC.